The rows below give T cell receptor beta chains drawn from one sample of a study of blood T cell repertoires in COVID-19. The method was immunoSEQ multiplex PCR; TCRdb's version includes in-frame clones alone and lacks a portion of them. Here the sample spans about 250,000 clones, 86% being singletons. The sequencing input was PBMCs or T cells enriched from blood (not recorded which). These receptors all come from a man between 18 and 29 years old who had recovered from COVID-19. Each CDR3 is given without its conserved first and last residue.

CDR3: ASSPAINQANEQF
V: TRBV5-1
J: TRBJ2-1

CDR3: ASSFASGRAQEQF
V: TRBV5-4
J: TRBJ2-1

CDR3: ASSSLPGQGQNEQF
V: TRBV7-9
J: TRBJ2-1

CDR3: ASSLTGGGGYT
V: TRBV27
J: TRBJ1-2

CDR3: ASSLGGQLNTEAF
V: TRBV7-9
J: TRBJ1-1

CDR3: ASSVTGGYGYT
V: TRBV28
J: TRBJ1-2

CDR3: ASSQSRSGTSFTDTQY
V: TRBV4-1
J: TRBJ2-3

CDR3: ASSLVWAGEYKNIQY
V: TRBV7-2
J: TRBJ2-4

CDR3: ASSRVGQGSPLH
V: TRBV11-2
J: TRBJ1-6

CDR3: ASSEVRGRGNEQF
V: TRBV6-1
J: TRBJ2-1

CDR3: ASSSQPNTEAF
V: TRBV7-3
J: TRBJ1-1

CDR3: ASSLGRTYTDTQY
V: TRBV5-8
J: TRBJ2-3

CDR3: ASSSGRGPNPYNEQF
V: TRBV13
J: TRBJ2-1

CDR3: ASSEAPGQGETQY
V: TRBV6-4
J: TRBJ2-5

CDR3: ASSQGRLARRDTQY
V: TRBV4-1
J: TRBJ2-3

CDR3: ASSQELGGPAEAF
V: TRBV4-2
J: TRBJ1-1

CDR3: ASSPWGGPPNEQF
V: TRBV18
J: TRBJ2-1

CDR3: ASSEPKAGQETQY
V: TRBV7-2
J: TRBJ2-5

CDR3: ASSSGTGDNSPLH
V: TRBV5-4
J: TRBJ1-6

CDR3: ASSPGAVTYEQY
V: TRBV19
J: TRBJ2-7

CDR3: ASSEGTPN
V: TRBV12-3/TRBV12-4
J: TRBJ2-5

CDR3: ASSHGPDYGYT
V: TRBV12-3/TRBV12-4
J: TRBJ1-2

CDR3: ASTSRGEGTEAF
V: TRBV5-6
J: TRBJ1-1

CDR3: ASSDSNSNQPQH
V: TRBV2
J: TRBJ1-5

CDR3: ASSLQRSGEQY
V: TRBV12-3/TRBV12-4
J: TRBJ2-7

CDR3: SASQVSEAF
V: TRBV20-1
J: TRBJ1-1

CDR3: ASSFQGTTYGYT
V: TRBV27
J: TRBJ1-2

CDR3: ASIEAF
V: TRBV6-9
J: TRBJ1-1

CDR3: ASQRGLAAQETQY
V: TRBV9
J: TRBJ2-5

CDR3: ASSELAGADTQY
V: TRBV6-4
J: TRBJ2-3

CDR3: ASSQEGQGGAATNEKLF
V: TRBV4-2
J: TRBJ1-4

CDR3: ASSIWETSRADTQY
V: TRBV19
J: TRBJ2-3

CDR3: ASSGGWSYNEQF
V: TRBV6-5
J: TRBJ2-1

CDR3: ASSLSQIGGRETQY
V: TRBV7-2
J: TRBJ2-5

CDR3: ASSQERARGTVASPLH
V: TRBV4-2
J: TRBJ1-6

CDR3: ASRDRGTTGELF
V: TRBV19
J: TRBJ2-2

CDR3: ASSQVAGSTDTQY
V: TRBV3-1/TRBV3-2
J: TRBJ2-3

CDR3: ASRQAGNTIY
V: TRBV12-3/TRBV12-4
J: TRBJ1-3

CDR3: ASSPNYRDIYSGNTIY
V: TRBV18
J: TRBJ1-3

CDR3: ASSLGQTLHEQY
V: TRBV28
J: TRBJ2-7

CDR3: ASSRRGYNEKLF
V: TRBV19
J: TRBJ1-4

CDR3: ASSTIGANEKLF
V: TRBV7-9
J: TRBJ1-4

CDR3: ASSSGDRRNTEAF
V: TRBV5-4
J: TRBJ1-1

CDR3: ASSPPSEGTEAF
V: TRBV18
J: TRBJ1-1

CDR3: ASSQERTSAETQY
V: TRBV4-1
J: TRBJ2-5

CDR3: ASSHVTDTQY
V: TRBV3-1/TRBV3-2
J: TRBJ2-3

CDR3: ASRYRGQGTYEQY
V: TRBV11-2
J: TRBJ2-7

CDR3: ASSLVGTGTSHEQY
V: TRBV7-9
J: TRBJ2-7

CDR3: ASSQTPSRIYEQY
V: TRBV3-1/TRBV3-2
J: TRBJ2-7

CDR3: ASSLGTLGRNTGELF
V: TRBV7-8
J: TRBJ2-2

CDR3: SVRPGLALQETQY
V: TRBV29-1
J: TRBJ2-5

CDR3: ATSRGAASGRYEQF
V: TRBV15
J: TRBJ2-1

CDR3: ASSSSGDGEQF
V: TRBV7-2
J: TRBJ2-1

CDR3: ASNRFSGSSTDTQY
V: TRBV9
J: TRBJ2-3

CDR3: ASSVASRGYGYT
V: TRBV9
J: TRBJ1-2

CDR3: ASSSGLAGGAYNEQF
V: TRBV28
J: TRBJ2-1

CDR3: AWSFGSGAQPQH
V: TRBV30
J: TRBJ1-5